These 30 T cell receptor beta chains were all obtained from the same sample, sequenced in a study of OX40 agonist ivuxolimab in advanced cancers. Some clones are missing from TCRdb's copy, which holds only in-frame ones; the method was immunoSEQ multiplex PCR. Among tens of thousands of clones, approximately 92% were seen once, and the ten largest hold around 0.51%. Sequencing used CD4+ or CD8+ T cells sorted from blood, obtained in a trial of the OX40 agonist ivuxolimab. These receptors originate from an adult with an advanced solid tumor such as melanoma, head and neck, liver or kidney cancer.

This chain links TRBV6-1 with TRBJ2-1, with 10 bases lining up with TRBD1. V trimming: 8 bases; J trimming: 7 bases; junction bases outside the gene matches: 8. Germline CDR1 and CDR2: MNHNS and SASEGT. The CDR3 is made up of 14 amino acids. Written as DNA, the CDR3 is TGTGCCAGCTTGACAGGGGGCGCCCAGAATGAGCAGTTCTTC. Translation gives CASLTGGAQNEQFF.

The chain has TRBV2 and TRBJ2-3; D might be TRBD1 (5 bases). Trimming cost V 4 bases and J 1 base, with 15 bases left between them. The CDR3 consists of 16 residues. Germline CDR1 and CDR2: SNHLY and FYNNEI. CDR3 sequence reads: CASSAYAGLRTDTQYF. The CDR3 nucleotides read TGTGCCAGCAGTGCTTACGCAGGGCTTCGCACAGATACGCAGTATTTT.

The chain carries TRBV6-5 and TRBJ1-1; 7 positions match TRBD1. The J segment lost 0 bases and the V segment lost 10 bases, leaving 8 bases of the junction unmatched. Germline V gene lookup returns CDR1 MNHEY and CDR2 SVGAGI. The CDR3 extends over 14 amino acids. The CDR3 DNA is TGTGCCATATCGACAGGGAACGTGAACACTGAAGCTTTCTTT. This sequence encodes CAISTGNVNTEAFF.

The J gene is TRBJ2-5, the V gene TRBV5-1; D is possibly TRBD1 (5 bases). Trimming took 4 bases from V and 0 from J, leaving 13 bases between them. CDR1 and CDR2 (germline): SGHRS, YFSETQ. The CDR3 runs to 15 residues. The CDR3 spells CASSNRQPNQETQYF. The CDR3 nucleotides are TGCGCCAGCAGCAACAGACAGCCCAACCAAGAGACCCAGTACTTC. Looking up the rest from reference TRBV5-1 and TRBJ2-5 gives the full variable domain: KAGVTQTPRYLIKTRGQQVTLSCSPISGHRSVSWYQQTPGQGLQFLFEYFSETQRNKGNFPGRFSGRQFSNSRSEMNVSTLELGDSALYLCASSNRQPNQETQYFGPGTRLLVL.

The rearrangement uses TRBV5-6 and TRBJ2-5, with 7 positions matching TRBD1. The junction had 10 bases not matched to a gene; V was cut back by 4 bases and J by 1 base. Germline-derived CDR1 and CDR2 are SGHDT and YYEEEE. CDR3 length equals 16 residues. The CDR3 DNA is TGTGCCAGCAGCCTACTCGACAGGGCCCCCCAAGAGACCCAGTACTTC. Translated: CASSLLDRAPQETQYF.

The V and J genes are TRBV6-1 and TRBJ1-1; unclear D gene. There are 13 residues in the CDR3. V lost 6 bases, J lost 0 bases, and 8 bases lay in between. Germline V gives CDR1 MNHNS, CDR2 SASEGT. CDR3: CASRGSMNTEAFF. The CDR3 DNA reads as TGTGCCAGCAGGGGCAGCATGAACACTGAAGCTTTCTTT.

V and J are TRBV5-1 and TRBJ1-2; 8 positions match TRBD1. The CDR3 covers 18 residues. CDR1 is SGHRS and CDR2 is YFSETQ in the germline V gene. V dropped 4 bases and J dropped 0; count of bases not matched to a gene: 14. CDR3 in amino acids: CASSPGPGQESTNYGYTF. The CDR3 bases are TGCGCCAGCAGCCCAGGGCCGGGACAGGAATCTACTAACTATGGCTACACCTTC. Complete variable domain (other parts from reference TRBV5-1 and TRBJ1-2): KAGVTQTPRYLIKTRGQQVTLSCSPISGHRSVSWYQQTPGQGLQFLFEYFSETQRNKGNFPGRFSGRQFSNSRSEMNVSTLELGDSALYLCASSPGPGQESTNYGYTFGSGTRLTVV.

The CDR3 is CASSPLSGSSYNEQFF. CDR3 DNA: TGTGCCAGCAGCCCCCTTAGCGGGAGTTCCTACAATGAGCAGTTCTTC. This chain links TRBV11-3 with TRBJ2-1; TRBD2 matches 9 bases. The V and J ends lost 5 bases and 1 base, in that order; junction bases with no gene match: 6. This CDR3 contains 16 residues. Germline CDR1 and CDR2: SGHNT and YENEEA.

V is TRBV7-8 and J is TRBJ2-3, with 9 bases lining up with TRBD2. The CDR3 extends over 16 amino acids. The junction had 8 bases not matched to a gene; V was cut back by 6 bases and J by 1 base. Germline V gives CDR1 SGHVS, CDR2 FQNEAQ. This chain's CDR3 is CASRKAGGYGTDTQYF. In DNA, the CDR3 is TGTGCCAGCAGAAAGGCGGGGGGGTATGGCACAGATACGCAGTATTTT.

The chain recombines TRBV4-2 with TRBJ2-1; D remains ambiguous. CDR1 is LGHNA and CDR2 is YNFKEQ in the germline V gene. This CDR3 region has 15 residues. Trimming removed 0 bases from V and 2 bases from J, with 8 bases in between. CDR3 in amino acids: CASSQDAVPYNEQFF. The CDR3 coding sequence is TGTGCCAGCAGCCAAGATGCCGTTCCCTACAATGAGCAGTTCTTC.

V and J are TRBV6-1 and TRBJ2-3; 10 positions agree with TRBD2. Trimming at V came to 1 base and at J to 8 bases, leaving 3 bases not matched to a gene. This CDR3 spans 14 amino acids. Germline V gene data show CDR1 as MNHNS and CDR2 as SASEGT. CDR3 in amino acids: CASSEGTSGPTQYF. CDR3 bases: TGTGCCAGCAGTGAAGGGACTAGCGGACCTACGCAGTATTTT.

The chain recombines TRBV6-1 with TRBJ2-1, with D possibly matching TRBD2 (5 bases). The V gene lost 10 bases and the J gene lost 3 bases, with 13 bases spanning the gap. In germline, CDR1 is MNHNS, CDR2 SASEGT. This CDR3 is 13 amino acids long. The CDR3 is CAIRGGIYNEQFF. The CDR3 nucleotides are TGTGCCATAAGAGGAGGAATCTACAATGAGCAGTTCTTC.

A single count supports this clone. This chain joins TRBV9 and TRBJ2-7; no clear D gene. Trimming stripped 2 bases from V and 4 bases from J, with 16 bases between. The CDR3 has 15 amino acids. Germline V gene lookup returns CDR1 SGDLS and CDR2 YYNGEE. This CDR3 reads CASSVPGPPGYEQYF. CDR3 sequence (DNA): TGTGCCAGCAGCGTCCCCGGGCCCCCCGGGTACGAGCAGTACTTC.

The chain joins TRBV29-1 to TRBJ1-1; maybe TRBD1 (5 bases). V was pared by 3 bases and J by 5 bases, with 13 bases between. The CDR3 has 13 amino acids. Looked up from germline, CDR1 is SQVTM and CDR2 is ANQGSEA. This CDR3 is CSVDERGWTEAFF. Written as DNA, the CDR3 is TGCAGCGTTGATGAGCGGGGGTGGACTGAAGCTTTCTTT.

This chain links TRBV4-1 with TRBJ1-6, with D perhaps TRBD1 (5 bases). This CDR3 has 19 amino acids. V gave up 4 bases and J gave up 0 bases, with 19 bases separating them. CDR1 MGHRA and CDR2 YSYEKL come from the germline V gene. In DNA, the CDR3 is TGCGCCAGCAGCCTTGCGGCGGGCAGGGTGAGCTCCTATAATTCACCCCTCCACTTT. It codes for CASSLAAGRVSSYNSPLHF.

The rearrangement joins TRBV6-1 to TRBJ1-5, with D unclear. This CDR3 has 14 amino acids. Looked up from germline, CDR1 is MNHNS and CDR2 is SASEGT. V lost 0 bases, J lost 1 base, and 4 bases lay in between. This chain's CDR3 is CASSEAGSNQPQHF. CDR3 DNA sequence: TGTGCCAGCAGTGAAGCTGGGAGCAATCAGCCCCAGCATTTT.

This rearrangement joins TRBV29-1 to TRBJ2-7, with 10 bases lining up with TRBD2. Losses at the gene ends were 4 bases for V and 3 bases for J; bases not matched to a gene: 3. The CDR3 runs 13 residues. Per germline, CDR1 SQVTM and CDR2 ANQGSEA. CDR3 coding DNA: TGCAGCGTTGGAGCTAGCGGGGGCTACGAGCAGTACTTC. Its translation: CSVGASGGYEQYF.

CDR3 sequence reads: CASSLFRAASTDTQYF. For the CDR3, the DNA is TGTGCCAGCAGCTTGTTCAGGGCCGCCAGCACAGATACGCAGTATTTT. The chain has TRBV5-5 and TRBJ2-3; D may be TRBD1 (5 bases). CDR1 and CDR2 from the germline V gene are SGHKS and YYEKEE (reference sequence). Trimming stripped 1 base from V and 0 bases from J, with 12 bases between. CDR3 length: 16 amino acids.

The rearrangement links TRBV5-1 to TRBJ2-1, with 11 nucleotides matching TRBD2. The germline gives CDR1 SGHRS, CDR2 YFSETQ. V lost 6 bases, J lost 5 bases, and 4 bases stayed unmatched. The CDR3 has 14 residues. The CDR3 here is CASNPLAGDNEQFF. CDR3 DNA: TGCGCCAGCAACCCACTAGCGGGAGACAATGAGCAGTTCTTC.

This chain joins TRBV30 and TRBJ2-1, with a tentative D call TRBD1 (5 bases). The CDR3 totals 13 residues. With 2 bases removed from V and 7 bases from J, the gap between germline ends came to 12 bases. The germline CDR1 and CDR2 sequences are GTSNPN and SVGIG (reference sequence). CDR3 nucleotide sequence: TGTGCCTGGAGTACAAACACAGGTAATGAGCAGTTCTTC. It specifies CAWSTNTGNEQFF.

This chain connects TRBV6-1 to TRBJ2-1; D gene uncertain. The V end lost 0 bases, the J end lost 5 bases, and 8 bases lay between the germline ends. Germline-derived CDR1 and CDR2 are MNHNS and SASEGT. This CDR3 is 14 amino acids long. The CDR3 spells CASSEAVVNNEQFF. CDR3 DNA sequence: TGTGCCAGCAGTGAAGCGGTAGTGAACAATGAGCAGTTCTTC.

J is TRBJ1-5 and V is TRBV28; D gene uncertain. CDR3 size: 12 residues. The V end lost 2 bases, the J end lost 4 bases, and 3 bases lay between the germline ends. Looked up from germline, CDR1 is MDHEN and CDR2 is SYDVKM. The DNA of the CDR3 is TGTGCCAGCAGTTTAATAAATCAGCCCCAGCATTTT. Residues: CASSLINQPQHF.

This clone was found once. One junction end disagrees with the germline gene, perhaps due to a read error. DNA for the CDR3: TGCCTTACTGGGGCCAACGTCCTGACTTTC. This gives the protein CLTGANVLTF. V gene TRBV7-8 combines with J gene TRBJ2-6, with D unclear. The CDR3 covers 10 residues. CDR1 SGHVS and CDR2 FQNEAQ come from the germline V gene.

This rearrangement joins TRBV11-1 to TRBJ2-5; the match to TRBD2 covers 13 bases. From germline, CDR1 is SGHAT and CDR2 FQDESV (reference sequence). The CDR3 spans 15 residues. The junction had 4 bases not matched to a gene; V was cut back by 4 bases and J by 5 bases. The CDR3 DNA reads TGTGCCAGCAGCTCCCGGACTAGCGGGAGCGAGACCCAGTACTTC. Encoded protein: CASSSRTSGSETQYF.

The gene calls are TRBV7-3 and TRBJ2-5; D perhaps matches TRBD1 (6 bases). The CDR3 totals 15 residues. Germline CDR1 SGHTA, CDR2 FQGTGA. Trimming removed 4 bases at V and 5 bases at J, with 17 bases between. The CDR3: CASSSTGFSTETQYF. As DNA, the CDR3 is TGTGCCAGCAGCTCAACAGGGTTTTCCACTGAGACCCAGTACTTC.

The rearrangement links TRBV7-9 to TRBJ2-7; TRBD1 matches 7 bases. Germline-derived CDR1 and CDR2 are SEHNR and FQNEAQ (reference sequence). The CDR3 length is 14 residues. The ends lost 5 bases at V and 5 bases at J; junction bases unmatched: 9. CDR3 nucleotides: TGTGCCAGCAGCACAAGGACAGGTCGGGACGAGCAGTACTTC. It is translated as CASSTRTGRDEQYF.

V usage is TRBV9 and J usage is TRBJ2-3; the D call may be TRBD1 or TRBD2 (5 bases each). V was shortened by 0 bases and J by 2 bases, with 13 bases between the two germline ends. Germline assignment: CDR1 SGDLS and CDR2 YYNGEE. This CDR3 is built from 16 residues. The CDR3 protein is CASSVGGVPSTDTQYF. The CDR3 DNA follows: TGTGCCAGCAGCGTAGGAGGGGTCCCTTCCACAGATACGCAGTATTTT.

The chain couples TRBV11-1 to TRBJ2-7; no firm D call. The CDR3 contains 12 residues. V lost 5 bases, J lost 4 bases, and 9 bases lay in between. The V gene's germline CDR1 is SGHAT and CDR2 FQDESV (reference sequence). The chain's CDR3 is CASSSLQYEQYF. The CDR3 nucleotides read TGTGCCAGCAGCAGTTTACAGTACGAGCAGTACTTC.

The chain has TRBV4-3 and TRBJ2-7, with TRBD2 matching 12 bases. Trimming took 6 bases from V and 4 from J; bases not matched to a gene: 7. Germline CDR1 and CDR2: LGHNA and YSLEER. The CDR3 sequence is 15 residues long. CDR3 in amino acids: CASRAGLAGIYEQYF. The CDR3 DNA reads TGCGCCAGCAGAGCAGGACTAGCGGGAATTTACGAGCAGTACTTC.

This chain uses TRBV7-2 with TRBJ2-1, with a weak D call TRBD2 (6 bases). V was shortened by 0 bases and J by 7 bases, with 16 bases between the two germline ends. From germline, CDR1 is SGHTA and CDR2 FQGNSA. This CDR3 is built from 16 residues. CDR3 DNA sequence: TGTGCCAGCAGCTTAGCGCGGGGCCCCAGTTCAAATGAGCAGTTCTTC. This codes for CASSLARGPSSNEQFF.